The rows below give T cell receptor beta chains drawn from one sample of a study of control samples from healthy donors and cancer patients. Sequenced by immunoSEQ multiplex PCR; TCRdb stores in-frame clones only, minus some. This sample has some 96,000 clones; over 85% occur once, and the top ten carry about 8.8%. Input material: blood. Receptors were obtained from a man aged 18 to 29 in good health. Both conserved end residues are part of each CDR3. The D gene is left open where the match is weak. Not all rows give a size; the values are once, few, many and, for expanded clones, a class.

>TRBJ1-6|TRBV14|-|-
CASSQLYNSPLHF
TGTGCCAGCAGCCAACTCTATAATTCACCCCTCCACTTT
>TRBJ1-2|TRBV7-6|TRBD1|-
CASSPYDRGQGGYTF
TGTGCCAGCAGCCCATACGACAGGGGGCAGGGAGGCTACACCTTC
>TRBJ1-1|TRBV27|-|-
CASSLVGAEAFF
TGTGCCAGCAGTTTAGTGGGGGCTGAAGCTTTCTTT
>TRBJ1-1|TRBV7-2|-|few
CASSLGVSTTTEAFF
TGTGCCAGCAGCTTAGGGGTCAGTACTACCACTGAAGCTTTCTTT
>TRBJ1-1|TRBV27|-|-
CASSLSKGLNTEAFF
TGTGCCAGCAGTTTATCGAAGGGATTGAACACTGAAGCTTTCTTT
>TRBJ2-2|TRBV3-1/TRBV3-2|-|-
CASSRRTVNTGELFF
TGTGCCAGCAGCCGGAGGACGGTGAACACCGGGGAGCTGTTTTTT
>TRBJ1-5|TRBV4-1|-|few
CASSQEPGINQPQHF
TGCGCCAGCAGCCAGGAACCCGGGATCAATCAGCCCCAGCATTTT
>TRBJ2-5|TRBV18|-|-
CASSPRLSPGPETFQETQYF
TGTGCCAGCTCACCACGACTTTCTCCAGGGCCCGAAACCTTCCAAGAGACCCAGTACTTC
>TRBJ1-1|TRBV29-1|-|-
CSVVGGWNTEAFF
TGCAGCGTTGTTGGGGGATGGAACACTGAAGCTTTCTTT
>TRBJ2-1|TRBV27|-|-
CASSLYGGTTYNEQFF
TGTGCCAGCAGTTTATATGGGGGGACAACCTACAATGAGCAGTTCTTC
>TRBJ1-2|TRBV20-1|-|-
CSASSGYGYTF
TGCAGTGCTAGTTCGGGCTATGGCTACACCTTC
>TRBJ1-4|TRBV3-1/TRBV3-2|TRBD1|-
CASSQFGTATNEKLFF
TGTGCCAGCAGCCAATTCGGGACAGCAACTAATGAAAAACTGTTTTTT
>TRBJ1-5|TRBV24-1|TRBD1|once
CATSATGVNQPQHF
TGTGCCACCAGCGCTACAGGGGTTAATCAGCCCCAGCATTTT
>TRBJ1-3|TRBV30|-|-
CAWSTIESSGNTIYF
TGTGCCTGGAGTACTATAGAGAGCTCTGGAAACACCATATATTTT
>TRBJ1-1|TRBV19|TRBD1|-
CASKVWTGGNTEAFF
TGTGCCAGTAAAGTCTGGACAGGGGGAAACACTGAAGCTTTCTTT
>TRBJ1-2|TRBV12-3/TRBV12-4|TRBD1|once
CASSLTGGDGYTF
TGTGCCAGCAGTCTTACAGGGGGCGATGGCTACACCTTC
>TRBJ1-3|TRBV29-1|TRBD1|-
CSVEGPGTGSGNTIYF
TGCAGCGTTGAAGGGCCCGGGACAGGGTCTGGAAACACCATATATTTT
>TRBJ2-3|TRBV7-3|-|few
CASSYGSDTQYF
TGTGCCAGCAGCTACGGGTCAGATACGCAGTATTTT
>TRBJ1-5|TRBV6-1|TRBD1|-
CASSGRQGAGNQPQHF
TGTGCCAGCAGTGGACGACAGGGGGCTGGCAATCAGCCCCAGCATTTT
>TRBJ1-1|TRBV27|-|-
CASSPFARANTEAFF
TGTGCCAGCAGTCCATTCGCCAGGGCTAACACTGAAGCTTTCTTT
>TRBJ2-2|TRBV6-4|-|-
CASSDSDTGELFF
TGTGCCAGCAGTGACTCGGACACCGGGGAGCTGTTTTTT
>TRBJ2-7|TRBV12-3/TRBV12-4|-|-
CASSLGGKEYF
TGTGCCAGCAGTTTAGGGGGGAAGGAGTACTTC
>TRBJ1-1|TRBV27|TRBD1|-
CASSFRGQGAWSTEAFF
TGTGCCAGCAGTTTCCGGGGACAGGGGGCATGGAGCACTGAAGCTTTCTTT
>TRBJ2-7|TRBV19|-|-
CASSSTSYEQYF
TGTGCCAGTAGTTCTACCTCCTACGAGCAGTACTTC
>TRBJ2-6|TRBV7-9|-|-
CASSLSGLNVLTF
TGTGCCAGCAGCCTCAGCGGGCTCAACGTCCTGACTTTC
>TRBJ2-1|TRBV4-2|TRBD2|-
CASSHLPPQTSAAYNEQFF
TGTGCCAGCAGCCATCTTCCTCCCCAGACTAGCGCGGCTTACAATGAGCAGTTCTTC
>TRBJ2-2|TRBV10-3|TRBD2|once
CAISGDGGRAKNTGELFF
TGTGCCATCAGTGGTGATGGCGGGAGGGCCAAGAACACCGGGGAGCTGTTTTTT
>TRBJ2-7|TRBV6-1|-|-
CASSEGGQLEQYF
TGTGCCAGCAGTGAGGGGGGGCAACTCGAGCAGTACTTC
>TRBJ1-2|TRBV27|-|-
CASRSPGYGYTF
TGTGCCAGCAGAAGTCCTGGCTATGGCTACACCTTC
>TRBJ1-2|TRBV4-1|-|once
CASSRIVQGDGYTF
TGCGCCAGCAGCCGTATTGTACAGGGTGATGGCTACACCTTC
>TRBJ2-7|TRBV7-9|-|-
CASSKLYGAEQYF
TGTGCCAGCAGCAAACTTTACGGGGCTGAGCAGTACTTC
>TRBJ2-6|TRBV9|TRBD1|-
CASSQGAGVSGANVLTF
TGTGCCAGCAGCCAGGGGGCAGGGGTTTCTGGGGCCAACGTCCTGACTTTC
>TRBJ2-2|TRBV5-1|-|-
CASSLDRDPNTGELFF
TGCGCCAGCAGCTTGGACAGGGATCCTAACACCGGGGAGCTGTTTTTT
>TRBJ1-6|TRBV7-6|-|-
CASSSYGRGANSYNSPLHF
TGTGCCAGCAGCTCCTATGGGAGAGGGGCCAACTCCTATAATTCACCCCTCCACTTT
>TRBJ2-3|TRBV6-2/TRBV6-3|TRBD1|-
CASSDRGITDTQYF
TGTGCCAGCAGCGACAGGGGCATCACAGATACGCAGTATTTT
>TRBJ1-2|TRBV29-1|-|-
CSVEGGLPMFNYGYTF
TGCAGCGTTGAAGGGGGCCTCCCAATGTTTAACTATGGCTACACCTTC
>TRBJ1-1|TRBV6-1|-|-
CASSENGDTAEAFF
TGTGCCAGCAGTGAAAATGGCGACACCGCTGAAGCTTTCTTT
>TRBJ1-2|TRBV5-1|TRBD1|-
CASSPEGQSIGGYTF
TGCGCCAGCAGCCCCGAGGGACAGTCTATTGGTGGCTACACCTTC
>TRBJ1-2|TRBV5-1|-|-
CASSFVADSYGYTF
TGCGCCAGCAGCTTTGTCGCGGACAGCTATGGCTACACCTTC
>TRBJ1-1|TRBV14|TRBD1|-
CASSHRPGQRATEAFF
TGTGCCAGCAGCCATAGACCGGGACAGCGGGCGACTGAAGCTTTCTTT
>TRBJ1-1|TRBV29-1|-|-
CSVDPPGPNTEAFF
TGCAGCGTTGACCCCCCCGGGCCTAACACTGAAGCTTTCTTT
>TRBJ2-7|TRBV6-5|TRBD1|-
CASSSRQGDSYEQYF
TGTGCCAGCAGCTCTAGACAGGGAGATTCCTACGAGCAGTACTTC
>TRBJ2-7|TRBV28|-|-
CASRSPLQGHEQYF
TGTGCCAGCAGATCCCCTCTTCAAGGCCACGAGCAGTACTTC
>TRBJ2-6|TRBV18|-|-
CASSPSSLSFSGANVLTF
TGTGCCAGCTCACCCAGCAGTTTGAGTTTCTCTGGGGCCAACGTCCTGACTTTC
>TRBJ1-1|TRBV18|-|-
CASSLKDSLNTEAFF
TGTGCCAGCTCACTGAAGGACAGCTTGAACACTGAAGCTTTCTTT
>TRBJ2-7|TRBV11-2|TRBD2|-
CASSLGPGTSFSYEQYF
TGTGCCAGCAGCTTAGGGCCAGGGACTAGCTTCTCCTACGAGCAGTACTTC
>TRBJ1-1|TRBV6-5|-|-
CASTPMAGGSIEAFF
TGTGCCAGCACCCCCATGGCGGGGGGGTCCATAGAAGCTTTCTTT
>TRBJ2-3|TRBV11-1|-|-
CASGPYRTDTQYF
TGTGCCAGCGGGCCCTATCGGACAGATACGCAGTATTTT
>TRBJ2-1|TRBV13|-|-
CASSLRSEQFF
TGTGCCAGCAGTTTAAGGAGTGAGCAGTTCTTC
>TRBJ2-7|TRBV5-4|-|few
CASRQTDRGEQYF
TGTGCCAGCAGGCAGACGGACCGGGGGGAGCAGTACTTC
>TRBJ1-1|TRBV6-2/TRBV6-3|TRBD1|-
CASSDRGHTEAFF
TGTGCCAGCAGCGACAGGGGGCACACTGAAGCTTTCTTT
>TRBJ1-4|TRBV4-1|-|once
CASSQEWREGWVEKLFF
TGCGCCAGCAGCCAAGAATGGAGGGAGGGGTGGGTTGAAAAACTGTTTTTT
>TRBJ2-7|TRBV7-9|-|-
CASSFWQSYEQYF
TGTGCCAGCAGCTTTTGGCAGTCCTACGAGCAGTACTTC
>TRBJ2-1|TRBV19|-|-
CASSKSTGATYNEQFF
TGTGCCAGTAGTAAATCTACCGGAGCCACCTACAATGAGCAGTTCTTC
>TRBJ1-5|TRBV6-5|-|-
CASSRQKGNQPQHF
TGTGCCAGCAGCCGTCAAAAGGGCAATCAGCCCCAGCATTTT